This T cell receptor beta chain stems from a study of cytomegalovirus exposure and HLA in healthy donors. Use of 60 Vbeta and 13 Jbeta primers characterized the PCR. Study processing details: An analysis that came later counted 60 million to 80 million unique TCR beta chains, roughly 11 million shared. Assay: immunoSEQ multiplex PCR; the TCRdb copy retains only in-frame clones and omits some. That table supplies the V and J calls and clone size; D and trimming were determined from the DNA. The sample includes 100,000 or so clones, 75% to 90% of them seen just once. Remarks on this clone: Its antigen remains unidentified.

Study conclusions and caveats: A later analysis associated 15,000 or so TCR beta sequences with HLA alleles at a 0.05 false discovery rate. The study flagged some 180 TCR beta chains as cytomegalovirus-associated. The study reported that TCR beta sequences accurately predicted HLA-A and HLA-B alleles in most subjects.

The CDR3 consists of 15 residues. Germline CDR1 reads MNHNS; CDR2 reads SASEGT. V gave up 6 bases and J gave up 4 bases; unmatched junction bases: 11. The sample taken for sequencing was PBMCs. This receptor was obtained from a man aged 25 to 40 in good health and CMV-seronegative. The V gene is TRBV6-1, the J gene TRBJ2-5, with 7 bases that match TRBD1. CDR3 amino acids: CASSVRPYRGETQYF. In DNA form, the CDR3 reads TGTGCCAGCAGCGTTAGGCCCTACAGGGGAGAGACCCAGTACTTC.